What follows are 5 T cell receptor beta chains derived from one specimen sequenced in a study of regulatory T cells in long-lasting Graves disease. Documented time point: newly diagnosed GD, antithyroid drugs for less than 3 months. RNA extracted from PBMCs served as the sequencing template. iRepertoire HTBI primers and Arm-PCR of CDR3 regions built TCR beta libraries. One entry per CDR3 protein, called by TCRdb with MiXCR from the multiplex PCR reads. This table holds 350,000 to 500,000 distinct CDR3 sequences, 16% found once. These data also featured in a second study, about T cells in Graves' hyperthyroidism and ophthalmopathy.

The sample in question was peripheral blood mononuclear cells (PBMCs), obtained at new diagnosis, from a patient treated with antithyroid drugs. The receptor set was obtained from a woman in her 30s with Graves disease.

This clonotype was found many times. The chain recombines TRBV24-1 with TRBJ2-1, with TRBD2 identical over 16 bases. In germline, CDR1 is KGHDR, CDR2 SFDVKD. Unmatched junction bases numbered 3, after V lost 2 bases and J lost 3 bases. The CDR3 consists of 18 residues. The CDR3 sequence is CATSDSGLAGGSYNEQFF. The CDR3 DNA reads as TGTGCCACCAGTGATTCGGGACTAGCGGGAGGGAGCTACAATGAGCAGTTCTTC.

This clonotype was seen ten or more times. The V call is TRBV7-9, the J call TRBJ1-1; D not resolved. The length of the CDR3 is 15 residues. Germline V gene data show CDR1 as SEHNR and CDR2 as FQNEAQ (reference sequence). V was pared by 3 bases and J by 0 bases, with 11 bases between. This chain's CDR3 is CASSFGEPMNTEAFF. DNA of the CDR3: TGTGCCAGCAGCTTTGGGGAACCCATGAACACTGAAGCTTTCTTT.

As to this clonotype: One junction end does not reproduce the germline sequence, and a read error may be involved. The chain recombines TRBV14 with TRBJ2-1; 9 nucleotides agree with TRBD2. Germline values: CDR1 SGHDN, CDR2 FVKESK. The CDR3 contains 12 residues. The CDR3 loop reads CASSWSGTSFLF. The CDR3, as DNA: TGTGCCAGCAGCTGGTCCGGGACTAGCTTCCTCTTC. The variable domain in full, with the rest retrieved from reference TRBV14 and TRBJ2-1, is EAGVTQFPSHSVIEKGQTVTLRCDPISGHDNLYWYRRVMGKEIKFLLHFVKESKQDESGMPNNRFLAERTGGTYSTLKVQPAELEDSGVYFCASSWSGTSFLFGPGTRLTVL.

The chain combines TRBV7-9 with TRBJ2-1; unclear D gene. The CDR3 has 16 amino acids. CDR1 and CDR2 (germline): SEHNR, FQNEAQ (reference sequence). V was pared by 5 bases and J by 6 bases, with 20 bases between. The DNA for the CDR3 is TGTGCCAGCAGCCCCGTTCCTATTCTACCCCTCAATGAGCAGTTCTTC. Amino acids: CASSPVPILPLNEQFF.

This clonotype was observed many times. The chain couples TRBV11-2 to TRBJ2-1; tentatively, D is TRBD1 or TRBD2 (7 bases each). The V end was cut by 1 base, the J end by 0 bases, with 16 bases between. This CDR3 has 18 amino acids. The germline CDR1 and CDR2 sequences are SGHAT and FQNNGV. CDR3 in DNA: TGTGCCAGCAGCTTAGCTCCATCCAGGGGGGGCTCCTACAATGAGCAGTTCTTC. Its protein is CASSLAPSRGGSYNEQFF.